This T cell receptor (beta chain) was recovered during a study of blood T cell repertoires in COVID-19. Study as a whole: Whether acute or convalescent, the COVID-19 samples came from the United States, Italy and Spain.

Under the authors' procedure: Nucleated cell counts were estimated from reference gene primer amplification. Produced via immunoSEQ multiplex PCR; TCRdb's table is partial and in-frame only. From that table come the V and J calls and clone size; the DNA was used to work out D and trimming. Among about 180,000 clones listed, about 88% were seen once. Between the trimmed V and J ends, which lost 5 bases and 10 bases, there was a span of 24 bases. The germline gives CDR1 MNHEY, CDR2 SMNVEV (reference sequence). There are 17 residues in the CDR3. The source is a woman between 25 and 40 years old with active or convalescent COVID-19. This chain connects TRBV27 to TRBJ1-6; D call uncertain. The sequenced sample was peripheral blood. The CDR3, as DNA: TGTGCCAGCAGTCCCCTACCGGGAACAACGGTAGGATCACCCCTCCACTTT. This encodes CASSPLPGTTVGSPLHF.